This T cell receptor beta chain was obtained from a study of blood T cell repertoires in COVID-19 (dated by TCRdb to 2020 to 2022). Turning to the overall study: The collaborator samples originated in the United States, Italy and Spain and spanned the acute and convalescent phases of COVID-19. The prospective study material was composed of cDNA or gDNA derived from T cells, B-cell-depleted T cells, or PBMCs. Samples were obtained from the ongoing ImmuneRACE study (first 160 participants) and from 1,254 subjects provided by 6 global collaborators. HLA class I and class II types, where available, came from metadata supplied by the sample provider rather than from assay-based typing. The repertoires were released in a freely available public database intended as a resource for research on the immune response to SARS-CoV-2. A de-identified subject ID, COVID-19 status, age in years and sex were almost always included in the sample metadata. Deeply sampled blood TCRbeta repertoires from subjects exposed to, actively infected with, or recovered from COVID-19 were included in the dataset. Overall results and qualifications from the work: Clinical and demographic metadata were provided uncurated, with the amount varying by source and participant.

Trimming costs V 2 bases and J 1 base, and their ends lie 9 bases apart. CDR3 length: 14 amino acids, cysteine to phenylalanine. Only CDR3 DNA remains: 42 bases, in frame from the first base. From a lookup of the germline V gene, CDR1 and CDR2 are MNHEY and SVGAGI. Each collaborating institution followed its own protocols to collect whole blood in K2EDTA tubes. For TCRbeta analysis, collaborators shipped samples as frozen whole blood, isolated PBMCs, or DNA extracted from either of those sample types. This clone appeared many times. The target of this receptor is not known. No much larger clonotype is one base removed from it; base qualities were not supplied. The immunoSEQ Assay, a bias-controlled multiplex PCR, was used to amplify TCRbeta CDR3 regions from genomic DNA. The original methods were these. Nucleated cell counts per sample were estimated from amplification of reference gene primers within the assay. To quantify the absolute abundance of each unique TCRbeta CDR3 rearrangement, sequence reads were collapsed and filtered. For each sample, productive Simpson clonality was calculated by taking the square root of Simpson's diversity index across productive rearrangements. TCRdb limited this immuneACCESS table to in-frame rearrangements with V and J called. A share of clones is missing; checked studies link under half to unresolved V genes, and the rest is unexplained. Clonal size and the V and J genes are those of that table, whereas D and trimming came from the DNA. The sample data list fewer than 350,000 clones, and over 75% of these were observed just once. The leading ten clones occupy roughly 7% of the sample.

Sequenced input: peripheral blood. This receptor was obtained from a human donor in a cohort sampled during active COVID-19. The sequence links TRBV6-5 to TRBJ2-7; TRBD1 is a weak D gene call, 5 bases matching. The DNA sequence reads TGTGCCAGCAGTTACGGGGCCGAATCCTACGAGCAGTACTTC. This gives the protein CASSYGAESYEQYF.